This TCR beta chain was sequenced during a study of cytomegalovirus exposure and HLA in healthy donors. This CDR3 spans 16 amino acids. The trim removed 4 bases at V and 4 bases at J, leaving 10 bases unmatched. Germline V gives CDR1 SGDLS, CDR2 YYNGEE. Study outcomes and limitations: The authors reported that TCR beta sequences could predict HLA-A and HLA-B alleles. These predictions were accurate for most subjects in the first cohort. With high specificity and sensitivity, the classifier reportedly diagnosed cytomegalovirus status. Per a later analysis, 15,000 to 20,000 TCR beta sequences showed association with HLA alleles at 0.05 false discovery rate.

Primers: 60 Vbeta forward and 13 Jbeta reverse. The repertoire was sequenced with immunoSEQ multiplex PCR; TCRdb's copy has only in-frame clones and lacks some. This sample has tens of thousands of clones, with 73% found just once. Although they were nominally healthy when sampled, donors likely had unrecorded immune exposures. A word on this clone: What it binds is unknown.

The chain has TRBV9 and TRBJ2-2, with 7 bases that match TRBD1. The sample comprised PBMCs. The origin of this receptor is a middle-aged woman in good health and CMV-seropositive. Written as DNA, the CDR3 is TGTGCCAGCAGCAGATCACAGGGGAGTGGCACCGGGGAGCTGTTTTTT. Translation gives CASSRSQGSGTGELFF.